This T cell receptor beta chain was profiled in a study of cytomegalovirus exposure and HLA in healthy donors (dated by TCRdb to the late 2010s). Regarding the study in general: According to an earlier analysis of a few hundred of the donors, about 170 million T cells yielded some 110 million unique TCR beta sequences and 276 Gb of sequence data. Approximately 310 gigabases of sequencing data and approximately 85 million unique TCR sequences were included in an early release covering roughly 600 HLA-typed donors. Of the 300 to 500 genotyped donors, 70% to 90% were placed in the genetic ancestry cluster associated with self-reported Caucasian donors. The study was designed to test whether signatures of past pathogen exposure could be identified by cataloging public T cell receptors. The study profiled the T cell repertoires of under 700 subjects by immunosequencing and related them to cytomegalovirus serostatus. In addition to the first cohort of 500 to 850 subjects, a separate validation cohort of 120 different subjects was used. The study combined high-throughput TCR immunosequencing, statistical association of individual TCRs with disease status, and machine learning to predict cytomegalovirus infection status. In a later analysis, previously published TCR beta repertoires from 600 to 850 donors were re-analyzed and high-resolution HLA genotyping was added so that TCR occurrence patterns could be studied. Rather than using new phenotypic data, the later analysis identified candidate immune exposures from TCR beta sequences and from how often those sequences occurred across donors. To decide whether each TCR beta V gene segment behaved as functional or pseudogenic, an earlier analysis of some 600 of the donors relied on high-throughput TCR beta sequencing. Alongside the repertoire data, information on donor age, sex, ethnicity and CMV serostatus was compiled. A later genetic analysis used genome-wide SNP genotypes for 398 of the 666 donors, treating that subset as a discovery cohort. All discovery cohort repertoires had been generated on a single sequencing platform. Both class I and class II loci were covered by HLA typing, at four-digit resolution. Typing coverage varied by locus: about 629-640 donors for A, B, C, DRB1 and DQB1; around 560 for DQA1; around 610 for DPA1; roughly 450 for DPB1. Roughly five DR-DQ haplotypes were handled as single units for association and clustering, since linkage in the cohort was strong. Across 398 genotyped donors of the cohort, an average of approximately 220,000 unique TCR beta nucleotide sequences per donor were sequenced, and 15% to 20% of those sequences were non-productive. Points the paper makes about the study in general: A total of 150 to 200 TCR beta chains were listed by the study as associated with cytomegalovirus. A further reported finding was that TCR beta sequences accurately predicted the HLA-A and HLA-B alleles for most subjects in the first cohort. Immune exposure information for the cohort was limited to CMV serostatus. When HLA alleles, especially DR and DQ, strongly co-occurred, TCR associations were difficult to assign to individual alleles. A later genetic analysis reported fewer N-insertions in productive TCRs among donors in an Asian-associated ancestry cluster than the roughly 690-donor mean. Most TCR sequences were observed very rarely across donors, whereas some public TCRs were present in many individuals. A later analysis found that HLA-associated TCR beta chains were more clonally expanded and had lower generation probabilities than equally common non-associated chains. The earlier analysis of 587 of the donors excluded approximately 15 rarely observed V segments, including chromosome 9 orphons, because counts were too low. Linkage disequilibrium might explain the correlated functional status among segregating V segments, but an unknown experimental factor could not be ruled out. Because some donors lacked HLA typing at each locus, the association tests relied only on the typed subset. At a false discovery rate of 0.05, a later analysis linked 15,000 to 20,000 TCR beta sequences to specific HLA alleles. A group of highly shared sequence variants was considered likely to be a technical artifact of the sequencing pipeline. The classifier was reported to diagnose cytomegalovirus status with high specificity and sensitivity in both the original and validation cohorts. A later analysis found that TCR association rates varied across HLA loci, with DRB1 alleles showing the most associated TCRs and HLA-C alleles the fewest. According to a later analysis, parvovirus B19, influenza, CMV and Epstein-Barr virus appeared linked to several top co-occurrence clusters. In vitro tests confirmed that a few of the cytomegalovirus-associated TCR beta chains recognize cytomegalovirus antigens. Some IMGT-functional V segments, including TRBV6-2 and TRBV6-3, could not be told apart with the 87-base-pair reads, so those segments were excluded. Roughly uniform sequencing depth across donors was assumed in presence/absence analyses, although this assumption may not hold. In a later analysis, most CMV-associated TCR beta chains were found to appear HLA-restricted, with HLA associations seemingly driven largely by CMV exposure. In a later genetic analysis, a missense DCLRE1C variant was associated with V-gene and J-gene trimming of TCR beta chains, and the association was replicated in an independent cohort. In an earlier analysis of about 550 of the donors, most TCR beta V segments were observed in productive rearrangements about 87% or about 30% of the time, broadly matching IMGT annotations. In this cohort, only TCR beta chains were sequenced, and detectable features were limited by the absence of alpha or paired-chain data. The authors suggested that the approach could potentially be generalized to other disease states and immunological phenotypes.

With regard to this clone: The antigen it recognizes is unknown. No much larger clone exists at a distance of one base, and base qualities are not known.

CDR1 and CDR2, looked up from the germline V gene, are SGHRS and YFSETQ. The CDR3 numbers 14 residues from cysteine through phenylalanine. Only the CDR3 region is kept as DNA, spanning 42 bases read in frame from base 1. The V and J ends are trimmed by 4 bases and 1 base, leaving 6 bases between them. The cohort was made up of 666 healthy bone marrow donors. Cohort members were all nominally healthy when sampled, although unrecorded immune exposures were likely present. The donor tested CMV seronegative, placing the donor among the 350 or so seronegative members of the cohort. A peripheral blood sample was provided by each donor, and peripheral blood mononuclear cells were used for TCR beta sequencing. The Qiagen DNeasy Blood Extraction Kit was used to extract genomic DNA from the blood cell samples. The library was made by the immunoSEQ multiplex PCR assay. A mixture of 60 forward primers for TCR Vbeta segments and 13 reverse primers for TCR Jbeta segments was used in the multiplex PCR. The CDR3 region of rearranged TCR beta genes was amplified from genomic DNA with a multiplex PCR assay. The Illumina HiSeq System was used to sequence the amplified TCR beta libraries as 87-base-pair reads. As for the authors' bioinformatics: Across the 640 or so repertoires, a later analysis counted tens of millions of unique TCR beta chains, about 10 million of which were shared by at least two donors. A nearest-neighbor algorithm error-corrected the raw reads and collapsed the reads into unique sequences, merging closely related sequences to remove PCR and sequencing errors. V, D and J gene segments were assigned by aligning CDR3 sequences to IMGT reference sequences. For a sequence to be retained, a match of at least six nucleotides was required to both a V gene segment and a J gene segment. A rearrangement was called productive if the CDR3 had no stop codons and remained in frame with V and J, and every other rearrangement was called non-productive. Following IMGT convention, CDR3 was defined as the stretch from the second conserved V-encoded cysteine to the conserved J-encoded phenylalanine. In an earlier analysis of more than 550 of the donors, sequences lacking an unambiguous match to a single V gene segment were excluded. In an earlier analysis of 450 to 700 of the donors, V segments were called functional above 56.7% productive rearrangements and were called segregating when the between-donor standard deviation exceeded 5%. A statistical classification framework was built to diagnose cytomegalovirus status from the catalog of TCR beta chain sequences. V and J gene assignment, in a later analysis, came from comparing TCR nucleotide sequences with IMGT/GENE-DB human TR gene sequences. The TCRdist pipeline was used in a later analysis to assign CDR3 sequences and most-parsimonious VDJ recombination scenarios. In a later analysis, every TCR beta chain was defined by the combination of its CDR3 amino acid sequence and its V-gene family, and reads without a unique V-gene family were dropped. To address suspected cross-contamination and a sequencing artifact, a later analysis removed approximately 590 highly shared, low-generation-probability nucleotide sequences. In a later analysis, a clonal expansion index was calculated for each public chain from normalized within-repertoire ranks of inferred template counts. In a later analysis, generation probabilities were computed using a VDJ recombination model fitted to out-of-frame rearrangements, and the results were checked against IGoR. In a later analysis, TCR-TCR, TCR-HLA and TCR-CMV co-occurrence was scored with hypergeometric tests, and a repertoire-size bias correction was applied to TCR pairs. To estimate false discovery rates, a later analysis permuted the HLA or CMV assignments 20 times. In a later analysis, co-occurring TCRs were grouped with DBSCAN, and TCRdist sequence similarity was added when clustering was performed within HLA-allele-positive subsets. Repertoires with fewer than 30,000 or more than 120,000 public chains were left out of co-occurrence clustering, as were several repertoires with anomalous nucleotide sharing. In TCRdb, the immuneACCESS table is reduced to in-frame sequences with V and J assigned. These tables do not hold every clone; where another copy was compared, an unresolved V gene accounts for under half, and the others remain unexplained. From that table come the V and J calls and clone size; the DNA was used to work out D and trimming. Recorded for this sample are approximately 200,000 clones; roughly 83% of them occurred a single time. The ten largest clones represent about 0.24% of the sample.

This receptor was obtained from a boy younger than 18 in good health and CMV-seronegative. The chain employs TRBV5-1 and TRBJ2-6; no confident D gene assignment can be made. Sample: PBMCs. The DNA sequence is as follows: TGCGCCAGCAGCGCGACATCTGGGGCCAACGTCCTGACTTTC. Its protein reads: CASSATSGANVLTF. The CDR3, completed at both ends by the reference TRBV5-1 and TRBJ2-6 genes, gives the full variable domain KAGVTQTPRYLIKTRGQQVTLSCSPISGHRSVSWYQQTPGQGLQFLFEYFSETQRNKGNFPGRFSGRQFSNSRSEMNVSTLELGDSALYLCASSATSGANVLTFGAGSRLTVL.